These 12 T cell receptor beta chains share one sample of origin, sequenced in a study of cytotoxic CD8 clonotypes in ibrutinib-treated CLL. The data were produced by immunoSEQ multiplex PCR, yet TCRdb's version contains in-frame clones alone and is incomplete. The sample lists some 150,000 clones; roughly three quarters were seen once. Source: PBMCs, taken after 24 months of ibrutinib treatment. Receptors originate from a human donor with chronic lymphocytic leukemia.

V gene TRBV7-2 combines with J gene TRBJ2-7; TRBD2 is a possible D gene (6 bases). Germline-derived CDR1 and CDR2 are SGHTA and FQGNSA. V lost 5 bases to trimming and J lost 0 bases, with 11 bases between them. The CDR3 sequence is 14 residues long. The CDR3 sequence is CASSRSGSSYEQYF. In DNA, the CDR3 is TGTGCCAGCAGCCGTAGCGGAAGCTCCTACGAGCAGTACTTC.

This chain links TRBV4-2 with TRBJ2-2; the match to TRBD2 covers 12 bases. After removal of 2 bases from V and 6 bases from J, the junction contained 1 base not matched to a gene. The CDR3 consists of 15 residues. Per germline, CDR1 LGHNA and CDR2 YNFKEQ. The CDR3 bases are TGTGCCAGCAGCCAACTAGCGGGGGGGCCCGGGGAGCTGTTTTTT. It codes for CASSQLAGGPGELFF.

Notes on this clone: This sample also contains other DNA sequences that code for the same CDR3. J is TRBJ1-1 and V is TRBV7-2, with D possibly TRBD1 on 6 matching bases. CDR1 and CDR2 from the germline V gene are SGHTA and FQGNSA. V lost 5 bases to trimming and J lost 1 base, with 11 bases between them. This CDR3 contains 14 residues. As DNA, the CDR3 is TGTGCCAGCAGCCCAAGGGGACAGAACACTGAAGCTTTCTTT. This translates into CASSPRGQNTEAFF.

This sequence joins TRBV7-3 and TRBJ1-2; 9 positions match TRBD1. The V gene end was trimmed by 3 bases and the J gene end by 5 bases; junction bases not matched to a gene: 10. CDR3 length equals 16 residues. Germline assignment: CDR1 SGHTA and CDR2 FQGTGA. The DNA for the CDR3 is TGTGCCAGCAGCTTCACAGGGGGCGCGCAGGGATATGGCTACACCTTC. Translation gives CASSFTGGAQGYGYTF.

The chain uses TRBV30 and TRBJ1-1; a weak D match, TRBD1 (5 bases). Germline assignment: CDR1 GTSNPN and CDR2 SVGIG (reference sequence). V was clipped by 4 bases and J by 5 bases, with 17 bases between them. This CDR3 is 14 amino acids long. In DNA, the CDR3 is TGTGCCTGGAATGCCGGGACCGTGGGGACTGAAGCTTTCTTT. Translation gives CAWNAGTVGTEAFF.

The CDR3 protein is CASSPPDRVYEQYF. The CDR3 DNA reads TGTGCCAGCAGCCCTCCGGACAGGGTTTACGAGCAGTACTTC. This chain links TRBV11-3 with TRBJ2-7; 8 bases fit TRBD1. V lost 5 bases to trimming and J lost 4 bases; unmatched junction nucleotides: 7. Germline V lookup: CDR1 SGHNT, CDR2 YENEEA. CDR3 length: 14 residues.

The V gene is TRBV18, the J gene TRBJ2-3, with a weak D call TRBD2 (5 bases). The germline CDR1 and CDR2 sequences are KGHSH and LQKENI. This CDR3 is 12 amino acids long. Trimming pared 4 bases from V and 3 bases from J, leaving 5 bases between. CDR3 bases: TGTGCCAGCTCACGGGAGACAGATACGCAGTATTTT. This translates into CASSRETDTQYF.

This sequence joins TRBV28 and TRBJ1-1; D gene ambiguous. Trimming cost V 8 bases and J 0 bases, with 16 bases left between them. This CDR3 comprises 15 residues. Per the germline V gene, CDR1 is MDHEN and CDR2 is SYDVKM. CDR3 nucleotides: TGTGCCAGCCGGATGTGGACGGCTATGAACACTGAAGCTTTCTTT. Its protein product is CASRMWTAMNTEAFF.

This rearrangement joins TRBV10-3 to TRBJ2-7, with unresolved D. The germline V and J ends were trimmed by 8 bases and 0 bases, with 17 bases remaining between them. Germline CDR1 is ENHRY and CDR2 is SYGVKD. This CDR3 is built from 15 residues. The CDR3 region has the DNA TGTGCCATCCGTCGGTTCGGACCTGCCTCCTACGAGCAGTACTTC. Amino acid sequence: CAIRRFGPASYEQYF.

This clone has just one count. J is TRBJ2-3 and V is TRBV4-2; TRBD1 is a possible D gene (5 bases). The CDR3 runs to 17 residues. CDR1 and CDR2 from the germline V gene are LGHNA and YNFKEQ. The germline V and J ends were trimmed by 0 bases and 4 bases, with 17 bases remaining between them. CDR3 residues: CASSQEVLAGSPDTQYF. Written as DNA, the CDR3 is TGTGCCAGCAGCCAAGAAGTTCTTGCAGGGTCGCCAGATACGCAGTATTTT.

The CDR3 loop reads CSVRDREGRQYF. The CDR3 DNA reads TGCAGCGTCCGGGACAGGGAGGGACGGCAGTACTTC. The chain joins TRBV29-1 to TRBJ2-7; 9 bases are shared with TRBD1. The CDR3 length is 12 residues. V lost 6 bases and J lost 9; bases outside the gene matches: 9. Germline CDR1 reads SQVTM; CDR2 reads ANQGSEA.

V gene TRBV4-2 combines with J gene TRBJ2-1; tentative D call: TRBD2 (6 bases). The V gene's germline CDR1 is LGHNA and CDR2 YNFKEQ. The CDR3 sequence is 15 residues long. Trimming pared 0 bases from V and 6 bases from J, leaving 12 bases between. CDR3 nucleotides: TGTGCCAGCAGCCAAGATGGGGTAGCGGCCAATGAGCAGTTCTTC. The encoded protein is CASSQDGVAANEQFF.